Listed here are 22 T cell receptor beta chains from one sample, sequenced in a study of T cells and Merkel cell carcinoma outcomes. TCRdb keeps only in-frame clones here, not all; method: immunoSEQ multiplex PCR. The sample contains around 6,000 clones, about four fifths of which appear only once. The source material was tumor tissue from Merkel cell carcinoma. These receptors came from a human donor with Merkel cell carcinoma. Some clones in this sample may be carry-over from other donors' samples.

The CDR3 DNA reads as TGTGCCAGCAGCCAGGTAGCGGGAGGAACCTACAATGAGCAGTTCTTC. It translates to CASSQVAGGTYNEQFF. V and J are TRBV7-9 and TRBJ2-1; 10 bases are a match to TRBD2. Per germline, CDR1 SEHNR and CDR2 FQNEAQ (reference sequence). J gave up 2 bases and V 5 bases, and 6 bases lay outside the gene matches. CDR3 length: 16 amino acids.

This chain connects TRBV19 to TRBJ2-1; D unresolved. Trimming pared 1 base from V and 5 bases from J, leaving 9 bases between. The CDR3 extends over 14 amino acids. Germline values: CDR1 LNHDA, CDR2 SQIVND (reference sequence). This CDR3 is CASSIVTVNNEQFF. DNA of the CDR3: TGTGCCAGTAGTATAGTAACTGTCAACAATGAGCAGTTCTTC.

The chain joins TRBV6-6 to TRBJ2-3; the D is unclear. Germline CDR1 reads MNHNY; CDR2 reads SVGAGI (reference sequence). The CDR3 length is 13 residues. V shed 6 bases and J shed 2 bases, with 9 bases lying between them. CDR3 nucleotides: TGTGCCAGCAGAAGACGGAACACAGATACGCAGTATTTT. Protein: CASRRRNTDTQYF.

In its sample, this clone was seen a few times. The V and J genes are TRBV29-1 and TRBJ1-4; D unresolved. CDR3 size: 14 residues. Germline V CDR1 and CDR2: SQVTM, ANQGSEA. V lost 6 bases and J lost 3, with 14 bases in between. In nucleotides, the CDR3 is TGCAGCGTCTCCATTTGTCGCTCTAATGAAAAACTGTTTTTT. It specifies CSVSICRSNEKLFF. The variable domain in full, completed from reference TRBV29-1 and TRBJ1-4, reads SAVISQKPSRDICQRGTSLTIQCQVDSQVTMMFWYRQQPGQSLTLIATANQGSEATYESGFVIDKFPISRPNLTFSTLTVSNMSPEDSSIYLCSVSICRSNEKLFFGSGTQLSVL.

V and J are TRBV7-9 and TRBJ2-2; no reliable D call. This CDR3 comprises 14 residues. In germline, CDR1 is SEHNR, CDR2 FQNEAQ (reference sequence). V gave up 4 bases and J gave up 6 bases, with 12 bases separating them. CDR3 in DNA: TGTGCCAGCAGCTCCCCTACCAAGTCCGGGGAGCTGTTTTTT. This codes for CASSSPTKSGELFF.

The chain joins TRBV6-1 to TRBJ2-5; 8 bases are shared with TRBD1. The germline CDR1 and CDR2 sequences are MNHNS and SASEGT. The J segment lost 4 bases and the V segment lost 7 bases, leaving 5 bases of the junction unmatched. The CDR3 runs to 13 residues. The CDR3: CASTTGGRETQYF. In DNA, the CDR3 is TGTGCCAGCACCACAGGGGGGAGAGAGACCCAGTACTTC.

For the CDR3, the DNA is TGTGCCTGGACCCGAGGAGGGGTCCGGGGCTACACCTTC. Protein product: CAWTRGGVRGYTF. The rearrangement uses TRBV30 and TRBJ1-2; tentative D call: TRBD1 (5 bases). Deletions cut 4 bases from V and 8 bases from J, with 17 bases between. The CDR3 contains 13 residues. Germline CDR1 and CDR2: GTSNPN and SVGIG (reference sequence).

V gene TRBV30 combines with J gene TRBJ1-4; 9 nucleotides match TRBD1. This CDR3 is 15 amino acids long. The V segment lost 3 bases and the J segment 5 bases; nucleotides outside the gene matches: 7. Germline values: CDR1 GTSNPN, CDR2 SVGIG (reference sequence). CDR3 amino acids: CAWRYTGGSNEKLFF. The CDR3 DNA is TGTGCCTGGAGGTATACAGGGGGCTCAAATGAAAAACTGTTTTTT. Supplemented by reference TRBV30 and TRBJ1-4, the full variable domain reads SQTIHQWPATLVQPVGSPLSLECTVEGTSNPNLYWYRQAAGRGLQLLFYSVGIGQISSEVPQNLSASRPQDRQFILSSKKLLLSDSGFYLCAWRYTGGSNEKLFFGSGTQLSVL.

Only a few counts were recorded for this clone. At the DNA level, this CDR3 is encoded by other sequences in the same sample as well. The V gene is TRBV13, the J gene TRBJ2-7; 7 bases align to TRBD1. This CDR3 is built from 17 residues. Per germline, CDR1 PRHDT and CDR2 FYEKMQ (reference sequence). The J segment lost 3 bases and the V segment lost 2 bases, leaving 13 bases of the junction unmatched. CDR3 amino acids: CASSLTRNRGENYEQYF. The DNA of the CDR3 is TGTGCCAGCAGCTTAACCCGAAACAGGGGTGAGAACTACGAGCAGTACTTC.

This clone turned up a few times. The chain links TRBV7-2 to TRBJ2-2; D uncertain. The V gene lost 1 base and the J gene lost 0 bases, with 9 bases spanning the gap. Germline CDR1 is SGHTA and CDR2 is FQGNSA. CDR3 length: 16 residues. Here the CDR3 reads CASSLEGPPNTGELFF. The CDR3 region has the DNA TGTGCCAGCAGCTTAGAAGGGCCCCCGAACACCGGGGAGCTGTTTTTT. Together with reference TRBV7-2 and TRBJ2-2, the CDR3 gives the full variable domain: GAGVSQSPSNKVTEKGKDVELRCDPISGHTALYWYRQSLGQGLEFLIYFQGNSAPDKSGLPSDRFSAERTGGSVSTLTIQRTQQEDSAVYLCASSLEGPPNTGELFFGEGSRLTVL.

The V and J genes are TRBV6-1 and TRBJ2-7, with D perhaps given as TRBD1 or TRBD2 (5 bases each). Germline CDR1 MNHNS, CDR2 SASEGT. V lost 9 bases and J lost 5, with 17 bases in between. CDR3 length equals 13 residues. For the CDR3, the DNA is TGTGCCAGTCCTGGACTGGGGGTGGACGAGCAGTACTTC. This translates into CASPGLGVDEQYF.

CDR3 sequence reads: CASSPMTGFPYNEQFF. The CDR3 DNA follows: TGTGCCAGCTCACCGATGACAGGGTTCCCCTACAATGAGCAGTTCTTC. V and J are TRBV18 and TRBJ2-1, with TRBD1 matching over 7 bases. The CDR3 consists of 16 residues. Germline CDR1 and CDR2: KGHSH and LQKENI. V dropped 3 bases and J dropped 2; count of bases not matched to a gene: 7.

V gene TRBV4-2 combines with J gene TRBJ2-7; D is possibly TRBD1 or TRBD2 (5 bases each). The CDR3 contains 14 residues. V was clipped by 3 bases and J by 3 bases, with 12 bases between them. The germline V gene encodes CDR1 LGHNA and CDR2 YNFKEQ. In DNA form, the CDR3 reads TGTGCCAGCAGCCAGGGGGACGGCCGCTACGAGCAGTACTTC. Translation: CASSQGDGRYEQYF.

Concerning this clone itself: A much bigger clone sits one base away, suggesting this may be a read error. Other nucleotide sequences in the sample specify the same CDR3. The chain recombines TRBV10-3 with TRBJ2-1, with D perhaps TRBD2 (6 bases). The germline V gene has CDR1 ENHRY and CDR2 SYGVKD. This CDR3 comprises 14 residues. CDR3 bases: TGTGCCATTAGTGGAGGGAGGCGATCGAATGAGCAGTTCTTC. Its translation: CAISGGRRSNEQFF.

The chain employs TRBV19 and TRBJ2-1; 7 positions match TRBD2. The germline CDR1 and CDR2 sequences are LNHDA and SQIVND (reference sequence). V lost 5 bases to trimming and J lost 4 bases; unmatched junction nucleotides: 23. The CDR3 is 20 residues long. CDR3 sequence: CASSFLGTGTIAEPYNEQFF. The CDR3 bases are TGTGCCAGTAGTTTCCTCGGGACGGGGACTATAGCGGAGCCTTACAATGAGCAGTTCTTC. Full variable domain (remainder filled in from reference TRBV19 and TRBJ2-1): DGGITQSPKYLFRKEGQNVTLSCEQNLNHDAMYWYRQDPGQGLRLIYYSQIVNDFQKGDIAEGYSVSREKKESFPLTVTSAQKNPTAFYLCASSFLGTGTIAEPYNEQFFGPGTRLTVL.

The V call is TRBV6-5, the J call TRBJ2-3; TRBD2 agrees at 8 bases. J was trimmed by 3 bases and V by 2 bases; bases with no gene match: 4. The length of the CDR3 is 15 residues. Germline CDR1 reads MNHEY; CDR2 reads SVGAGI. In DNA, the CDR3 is TGTGCCAGCAGTTACCTCGGACTAGCAACAGATACGCAGTATTTT. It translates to CASSYLGLATDTQYF.

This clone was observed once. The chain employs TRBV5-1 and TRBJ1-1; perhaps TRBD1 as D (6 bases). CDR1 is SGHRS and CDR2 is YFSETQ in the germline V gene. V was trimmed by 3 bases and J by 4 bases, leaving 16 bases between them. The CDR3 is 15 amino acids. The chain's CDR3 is CASSSEGEFSTEAFF. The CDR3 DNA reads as TGCGCCAGCAGCTCGGAGGGGGAATTCTCCACTGAAGCTTTCTTT.

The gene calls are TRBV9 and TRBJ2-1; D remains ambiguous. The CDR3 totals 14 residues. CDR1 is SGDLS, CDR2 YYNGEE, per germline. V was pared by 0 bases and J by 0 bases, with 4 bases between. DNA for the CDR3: TGTGCCAGCAGCGTAGTAGTCTCCTACAATGAGCAGTTCTTC. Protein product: CASSVVVSYNEQFF.

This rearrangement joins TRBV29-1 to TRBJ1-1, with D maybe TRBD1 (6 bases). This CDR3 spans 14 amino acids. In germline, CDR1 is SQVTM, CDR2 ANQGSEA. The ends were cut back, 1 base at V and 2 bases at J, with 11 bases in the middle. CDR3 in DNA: TGCAGCGTTGAAGTAGGGGGGGGAAACACTGAAGCTTTCTTT. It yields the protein CSVEVGGGNTEAFF. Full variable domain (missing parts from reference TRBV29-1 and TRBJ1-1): SAVISQKPSRDICQRGTSLTIQCQVDSQVTMMFWYRQQPGQSLTLIATANQGSEATYESGFVIDKFPISRPNLTFSTLTVSNMSPEDSSIYLCSVEVGGGNTEAFFGQGTRLTVV.

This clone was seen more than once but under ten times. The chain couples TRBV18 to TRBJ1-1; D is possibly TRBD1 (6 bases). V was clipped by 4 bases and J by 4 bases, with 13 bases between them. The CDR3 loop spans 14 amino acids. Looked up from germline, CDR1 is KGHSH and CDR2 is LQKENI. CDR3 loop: CASSLNRDRTEAFF. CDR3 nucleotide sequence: TGTGCCAGCTCACTTAACAGGGATCGCACTGAAGCTTTCTTT.

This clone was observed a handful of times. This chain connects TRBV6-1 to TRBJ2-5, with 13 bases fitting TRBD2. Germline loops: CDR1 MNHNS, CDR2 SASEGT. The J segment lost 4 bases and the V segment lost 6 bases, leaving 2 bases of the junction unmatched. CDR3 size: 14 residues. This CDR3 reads CASRTSGRLETQYF. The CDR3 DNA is TGTGCCAGCAGGACTAGCGGGAGGTTAGAGACCCAGTACTTC.

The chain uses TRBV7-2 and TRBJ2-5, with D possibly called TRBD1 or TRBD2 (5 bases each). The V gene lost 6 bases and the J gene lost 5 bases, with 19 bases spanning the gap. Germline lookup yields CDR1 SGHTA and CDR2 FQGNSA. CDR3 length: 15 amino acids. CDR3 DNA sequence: TGTGCCAGCAGTCTAAGATGGGGGATAGGGGAGACCCAGTACTTC. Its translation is CASSLRWGIGETQYF.